This T cell receptor beta chain was profiled in a study of T cells in Graves' hyperthyroidism and ophthalmopathy. Findings of the study overall: In validation, the model predicted ophthalmopathy. These predictions came a median about 6 months before onset. Blood shared most expanded thyroid clonotypes above 0.001.

Amplification targeted TCR beta CDR3 regions from RNA transcripts. The HTBI primer set was used in a first-round RT-PCR of the TCR CDR3. TCRdb used MiXCR to reprocess the multiplex PCR reads, holding one entry per CDR3 protein. The top ten clones hold 40% to 45% of a sample with a few hundred thousand distinct CDR3 sequences, roughly 20% of them seen once. In this sample, this clonotype turned up many times. Antigen specificity is unknown. Among ophthalmopathy patients, the Clinical Activity Score reached at least 3, the NOSPECS grade reached at least 4, and duration remained under 3 months. The TCR originated in a man younger than 35 with Graves' ophthalmopathy. The sequenced material came from blood.

This chain's CDR3 is CASSGGWEETQYF. CDR3 DNA sequence: TGCGCCAGCAGCGGTGGATGGGAAGAGACCCAGTACTTC. The V and J genes are TRBV5-1 and TRBJ2-5, with D hard to call. The V and J ends lost 4 bases and 3 bases respectively, with 10 bases between them. The CDR3 covers 13 residues. The V gene's germline CDR1 is SGHRS and CDR2 YFSETQ.